This T cell receptor beta chain appears in the sequencing data of a study of blood T cell repertoires in COVID-19. Overall study: COVID-19 samples, acute and convalescent, were from the United States, Italy and Spain. T cells, B-cell-depleted T cells, or PBMCs supplied cDNA or gDNA.

This clone appeared a single time. In the source study's methods: Nucleated cell number was recorded as an estimate derived from reference gene primer amplification. Only in-frame clones appear in the TCRdb table, and some are missing; sequencing was by immunoSEQ multiplex PCR. V, J and clone size derive from that table, while D and trimming were established from the DNA sequence. The top ten hold around 19% of the sample, which has 110,000 or so clones, around four fifths seen once. V was pared by 4 bases and J by 0 bases, with 12 bases between. CDR3 length: 15 amino acids. The germline V gene encodes CDR1 MGHRA and CDR2 YSYEKL.

The sample was peripheral blood. This chain links TRBV4-1 with TRBJ1-2; D gene ambiguous. The TCR was taken from a woman in her 70s with acute or convalescent COVID-19. The CDR3, as DNA: TGCGCCAGCAGCCCAAATGCAGGATCTAACTATGGCTACACCTTC. It is translated as CASSPNAGSNYGYTF.